The 32 T cell receptor beta chains listed next were all sequenced from one sample in a study of graft-versus-host responses after intestinal transplantation. The data were produced by immunoSEQ multiplex PCR, yet TCRdb's version contains in-frame clones alone and is incomplete. The sample consists of 25,000 to 35,000 clones, approximately 93% of them appearing once. This specimen was PBMCs, taken just over 65 days after intestinal transplant. These receptors were taken from a human patient who received an intestinal transplant, so some T cells may come from the graft donor.

The chain has TRBV11-3 and TRBJ2-6; 7 bases match TRBD2. V trimming: 3 bases; J trimming: 4 bases; junction bases outside the gene matches: 12. CDR1 and CDR2 (germline): SGHNT, YENEEA. CDR3 size: 18 residues. The CDR3 region is CASSLEPGGEEGANVLTF. CDR3 sequence (DNA): TGTGCCAGCAGCTTGGAGCCGGGGGGAGAGGAAGGGGCCAACGTCCTGACTTTC. The full variable domain, completed using reference TRBV11-3 and TRBJ2-6, is EAGVVQSPRYKIIEKKQPVAFWCNPISGHNTLYWYLQNLGQGPELLIRYENEEAVDDSQLPKDRFSAERLKGVDSTLKIQPAELGDSAVYLCASSLEPGGEEGANVLTFGAGSRLTVL.

The chain is built from TRBV6-1 and TRBJ2-6, with D unclear. This CDR3 is built from 19 residues. Germline V gene sequence: CDR1 MNHNS, CDR2 SASEGT. V lost 2 bases to trimming and J lost 2 bases, with 19 bases between them. CDR3 sequence reads: CASSEYPRFQAPGANVLTF. CDR3 DNA sequence: TGTGCCAGCAGTGAATACCCGCGGTTCCAGGCCCCTGGGGCCAACGTCCTGACTTTC.

The J gene is TRBJ1-2, the V gene TRBV19; 7 nucleotides line up with TRBD1. The V and J ends lost 4 bases and 4 bases, in that order; junction bases with no gene match: 6. Per the germline V gene, CDR1 is LNHDA and CDR2 is SQIVND (reference sequence). The CDR3 runs to 14 residues. The CDR3 loop reads CASSNPDRLYGYTF. The CDR3 nucleotides are TGTGCCAGTAGTAACCCGGACAGGCTCTATGGCTACACCTTC.

The gene calls are TRBV4-1 and TRBJ2-1; TRBD2 aligns across 10 bases. CDR1 is MGHRA, CDR2 YSYEKL, per germline. This CDR3 has 16 residues. After removal of 2 bases from V and 7 bases from J, the junction contained 8 bases not matched to a gene. DNA of the CDR3: TGCGCCAGCAGCCAACCGGGACTAGCGAAGAGGAATGAGCAGTTCTTC. Translating gives CASSQPGLAKRNEQFF.

This rearrangement joins TRBV27 to TRBJ2-7; 16 bases align to TRBD2. This CDR3 contains 17 residues. From germline, CDR1 is MNHEY and CDR2 SMNVEV (reference sequence). V lost 6 bases to trimming and J lost 3 bases; unmatched junction nucleotides: 8. Here the CDR3 DNA reads TGTGCCAGCAGGACGGGACTAGCGGGAGGGCCTGGCTACGAGCAGTACTTC. Encoded protein: CASRTGLAGGPGYEQYF.

The genes are TRBV18 and TRBJ2-2, with D unresolved. Per germline, CDR1 KGHSH and CDR2 LQKENI. The CDR3 extends over 17 amino acids. V lost 3 bases and J lost 0, with 14 bases in between. In DNA form, the CDR3 reads TGTGCCAGCTCACCCTATTTAAAGGCGCCGAACACCGGGGAGCTGTTTTTT. This gives the protein CASSPYLKAPNTGELFF.

The chain combines TRBV11-3 with TRBJ1-1, with a tentative D call TRBD1 (6 bases). V was cut by 5 bases and J by 2 bases, with 15 bases left in between. In germline, CDR1 is SGHNT, CDR2 YENEEA. CDR3 length equals 15 residues. The CDR3 loop reads CASSAQGRGNTEAFF. The CDR3 DNA reads as TGTGCCAGCAGCGCACAGGGTAGAGGAAACACTGAAGCTTTCTTT. Filled out from reference TRBV11-3 and TRBJ1-1, the complete variable domain reads EAGVVQSPRYKIIEKKQPVAFWCNPISGHNTLYWYLQNLGQGPELLIRYENEEAVDDSQLPKDRFSAERLKGVDSTLKIQPAELGDSAVYLCASSAQGRGNTEAFFGQGTRLTVV.

The genes are TRBV29-1 and TRBJ2-7; D is possibly TRBD2 (6 bases). The ends were cut back, 0 bases at V and 3 bases at J, with 6 bases in the middle. There are 12 residues in the CDR3. Per germline, CDR1 SQVTM and CDR2 ANQGSEA. Here the CDR3 DNA reads TGCAGCGTTGAAGAGGGAGGCTACGAGCAGTACTTC. This translates into CSVEEGGYEQYF.

The chain uses TRBV12-5 and TRBJ2-7; TRBD1 is a possible D gene (6 bases). The V gene's germline CDR1 is LGHNT and CDR2 FRNRAP. The ends were cut back, 5 bases at V and 8 bases at J, with 22 bases in the middle. This CDR3 has 15 residues. The CDR3 DNA reads as TGTGCTAGTGGTACACCCACAGGGTCGTCTACGAAGCAGTACTTC. Amino acid sequence: CASGTPTGSSTKQYF. Full variable domain (outside the CDR3, taken from reference TRBV12-5 and TRBJ2-7): DARVTQTPRHKVTEMGQEVTMRCQPILGHNTVFWYRQTMMQGLELLAYFRNRAPLDDSGMPKDRFSAEMPDATLATLKIQPSEPRDSAVYFCASGTPTGSSTKQYFGPGTRLTVT.

The V gene is TRBV19, the J gene TRBJ1-1; tentative D call: TRBD1 (5 bases). Trimming left V 5 bases short and J 1 base short, with 17 bases between. The CDR3 runs 16 residues. The V gene's germline CDR1 is LNHDA and CDR2 SQIVND (reference sequence). The CDR3 DNA is TGTGCCAGTAGTCCGGGACTAGCGGGTTGGAACACTGAAGCTTTCTTT. Amino acids: CASSPGLAGWNTEAFF.

The chain uses TRBV2 and TRBJ2-1; D unclear. In germline, CDR1 is SNHLY, CDR2 FYNNEI. Trimming shortened V by 1 base and J by 8 bases, and 6 bases separated the two germline ends. There are 12 residues in the CDR3. The CDR3 is CASSEVVDEQFF. CDR3 sequence (DNA): TGTGCCAGCAGTGAAGTGGTCGATGAGCAGTTCTTC.

The chain carries TRBV2 and TRBJ2-7; no clear D gene. Trimming removed 6 bases from V and 5 bases from J, with 11 bases in between. The CDR3 consists of 12 residues. CDR1 is SNHLY, CDR2 FYNNEI, per germline. The DNA of the CDR3 is TGTGCCAGCAGCGAGTTTGGAGACGAGCAGTACTTC. Amino acid sequence: CASSEFGDEQYF.

The CDR3 DNA reads TGCGCCAGCAGCCGCTATGGACTAGCAGTCACAGATACGCAGTATTTT. The encoded protein is CASSRYGLAVTDTQYF. This sequence joins TRBV5-1 and TRBJ2-3; 8 bases are a match to TRBD2. The V gene's germline CDR1 is SGHRS and CDR2 YFSETQ. The CDR3 is 16 amino acids. V trimming: 4 bases; J trimming: 2 bases; junction bases outside the gene matches: 9.

V usage is TRBV19 and J usage is TRBJ1-3; D remains unclear. V was clipped by 8 bases and J by 1 base, with 6 bases between them. Per the germline V gene, CDR1 is LNHDA and CDR2 is SQIVND (reference sequence). This CDR3 comprises 12 residues. The CDR3 DNA follows: TGTGCCAGTGGTACGTCTGGAAACACCATATATTTT. It specifies CASGTSGNTIYF.

As concerns this clone: Within the sample, other DNA sequences also encode this same CDR3. This chain connects TRBV2 to TRBJ1-3; D is undetermined. Germline loops: CDR1 SNHLY, CDR2 FYNNEI. The CDR3 is made up of 15 amino acids. V was trimmed by 1 base and J by 0 bases, leaving 7 bases between them. Here the CDR3 reads CASSEGLFSGNTIYF. CDR3 sequence (DNA): TGTGCCAGCAGTGAAGGGCTGTTCTCTGGAAACACCATATATTTT.

This clone occurred once. The chain joins TRBV11-2 to TRBJ2-3; 8 positions agree with TRBD1. V lost 4 bases to trimming and J lost 2 bases; unmatched junction nucleotides: 11. The germline V gene has CDR1 SGHAT and CDR2 FQNNGV. This CDR3 has 17 amino acids. DNA of the CDR3: TGTGCCAGCAGCTGGGGGACCGCCAGGGGGCTCACAGATACGCAGTATTTT. Its protein is CASSWGTARGLTDTQYF. The full variable domain, in which reference TRBV11-2 and TRBJ2-3 provide the parts outside the CDR3, is EAGVAQSPRYKIIEKRQSVAFWCNPISGHATLYWYQQILGQGPKLLIQFQNNGVVDDSQLPKDRFSAERLKGVDSTLKIQPAKLEDSAVYLCASSWGTARGLTDTQYFGPGTRLTVL.

Here the CDR3 DNA reads TGTGCCAGCAGTGATCGAGGACAAACTTTGGGCTACGAGCAGTACTTC. It yields the protein CASSDRGQTLGYEQYF. The V and J genes are TRBV6-1 and TRBJ2-5, with D perhaps matching TRBD1 (5 bases). The J call may be faulty, since TRBJ2-7 better matches the DNA end. The CDR3 has 16 amino acids. Germline V gene sequence: CDR1 MNHNS, CDR2 SASEGT.

The chain links TRBV5-5 to TRBJ2-5; TRBD2 agrees at 8 bases. This CDR3 has 16 residues. Germline loops: CDR1 SGHKS, CDR2 YYEKEE (reference sequence). The V and J ends lost 1 base and 6 bases, in that order; junction bases with no gene match: 11. Written as DNA, the CDR3 is TGTGCCAGCAGCTTGCCTCGGGTTAGCGGGATCAAGACCCAGTACTTC. Its protein product is CASSLPRVSGIKTQYF.

The count of this clone is one. The chain couples TRBV5-1 to TRBJ2-3, with 15 bases lining up with TRBD2. CDR3 length: 17 residues. In germline, CDR1 is SGHRS, CDR2 YFSETQ. With V trimmed by 4 bases and J by 6 bases, 9 bases remained unmatched. The CDR3 nucleotides read TGCGCCAGCAGCCCTCCGGGACTAGCGGGGGGTCCTGATACGCAGTATTTT. The encoded protein is CASSPPGLAGGPDTQYF.

The chain is built from TRBV4-2 and TRBJ2-7; TRBD1 might be the D (6 bases). CDR1 LGHNA and CDR2 YNFKEQ come from the germline V gene. The CDR3 is 17 residues long. The ends were cut back, 2 bases at V and 3 bases at J, with 20 bases in the middle. CDR3 amino acids: CASSQPPGRGRLYEQYF. CDR3 nucleotide sequence: TGTGCCAGCAGCCAACCCCCAGGCAGGGGACGACTCTACGAGCAGTACTTC.

The rearrangement links TRBV29-1 to TRBJ1-1, with 11 bases identical to TRBD1. The CDR3 is made up of 12 amino acids. V was pared by 7 bases and J by 4 bases, with 2 bases of the junction left unmatched. CDR1 and CDR2 (germline): SQVTM, ANQGSEA. The CDR3 protein is CSGGTGGTEAFF. CDR3 DNA: TGCAGCGGGGGGACAGGGGGCACTGAAGCTTTCTTT.

This clone appeared a few times. This chain uses TRBV6-1 with TRBJ2-7; D call uncertain. CDR1 and CDR2 (germline): MNHNS, SASEGT. The CDR3 contains 13 residues. Trimming took off 0 bases at V and 3 bases at J, with 6 bases between the two ends. The CDR3 protein is CASSEAAYYEQYF. CDR3 sequence (DNA): TGTGCCAGCAGTGAAGCCGCTTACTACGAGCAGTACTTC.

The chain recombines TRBV11-3 with TRBJ2-7; 8 bases fit TRBD1. The V and J ends lost 3 bases and 0 bases, in that order; junction bases with no gene match: 1. CDR1 is SGHNT and CDR2 is YENEEA in the germline V gene. The CDR3 contains 14 residues. The CDR3 sequence: CASSLDRVSYEQYF. The CDR3 bases are TGTGCCAGCAGCTTGGACAGGGTCTCCTACGAGCAGTACTTC.

The CDR3 region has the DNA TGTGCCAGCGGCCGCGGGGGGGGCTCCTACAATGAGCAGTTCTTC. Amino acids: CASGRGGGSYNEQFF. The V gene is TRBV6-5, the J gene TRBJ2-1, with 9 bases fitting TRBD2. Germline trimming cut 8 bases from V and 0 bases from J; bases unmatched to any gene: 5. There are 15 residues in the CDR3. CDR1 MNHEY and CDR2 SVGAGI come from the germline V gene.

V and J are TRBV27 and TRBJ2-7; D gene ambiguous. The CDR3 length is 13 residues. Trimming shortened V by 4 bases and J by 3 bases, and 10 bases separated the two germline ends. Germline CDR1 is MNHEY and CDR2 is SMNVEV (reference sequence). CDR3 bases: TGTGCCAGCAGTTGGGCAGAAGGCTACGAGCAGTACTTC. This gives the protein CASSWAEGYEQYF.

The rearrangement links TRBV19 to TRBJ2-1; 10 bases align to TRBD1. The CDR3 loop spans 17 amino acids. Trimming took 3 bases from V and 8 from J; bases not matched to a gene: 13. The V gene's germline CDR1 is LNHDA and CDR2 SQIVND (reference sequence). The CDR3 region is CASSILGGTGAGDEQFF. The CDR3 DNA is TGTGCCAGTAGTATCTTGGGCGGGACAGGGGCCGGCGATGAGCAGTTCTTC.

The rearrangement uses TRBV7-9 and TRBJ2-1; 7 bases agree with TRBD1. The J segment lost 8 bases and the V segment lost 1 base, leaving 5 bases of the junction unmatched. There are 14 residues in the CDR3. Germline V CDR1 and CDR2: SEHNR, FQNEAQ (reference sequence). CDR3 sequence reads: CASSLVTGNDEQFF. CDR3 nucleotides: TGTGCCAGCAGCTTAGTGACAGGGAACGATGAGCAGTTCTTC.

The DNA of the CDR3 is TGCGCCAGCAGTCCCACAGGGGCTTCGAACACCGGGGAGCTGTTTTTT. Protein: CASSPTGASNTGELFF. This chain links TRBV4-1 with TRBJ2-2; TRBD1 aligns across 7 bases. Germline V lookup: CDR1 MGHRA, CDR2 YSYEKL. V shed 6 bases, J shed 0 bases, and the junction held 7 bases outside the gene matches. The CDR3 length is 16 residues.

The genes are TRBV4-3 and TRBJ2-3, with 11 nucleotides matching TRBD2. Trimming took 0 bases from V and 4 from J; bases not matched to a gene: 3. The germline V gene encodes CDR1 LGHNA and CDR2 YSLEER. This CDR3 has 16 amino acids. Here the CDR3 reads CASSQELAGGPDTQYF. CDR3 in DNA: TGCGCCAGCAGCCAAGAGTTAGCGGGGGGGCCAGATACGCAGTATTTT.

This chain joins TRBV6-5 and TRBJ1-2; TRBD1 is a possible D gene (6 bases). Germline CDR1 is MNHEY and CDR2 is SVGAGI. The CDR3 contains 13 residues. The germline V and J ends were trimmed by 2 bases and 8 bases, with 12 bases remaining between them. The CDR3 bases are TGTGCCAGCAGTTACGGGTCAGGGGACGGCTACACCTTC. The encoded protein is CASSYGSGDGYTF.

Points on this clone: Other nucleotide sequences from this sample produce the same CDR3. The genes are TRBV4-1 and TRBJ2-6; perhaps D is TRBD1 or TRBD2 (7 bases each). The V end lost 4 bases, the J end lost 2 bases, and 21 bases lay between the germline ends. This CDR3 has 19 residues. The germline V gene encodes CDR1 MGHRA and CDR2 YSYEKL. The CDR3, as DNA: TGCGCCAGCAGCCGCGTAAGACAGGGACTATTTACTGGGGCCAACGTCCTGACTTTC. It yields the protein CASSRVRQGLFTGANVLTF.

The chain combines TRBV28 with TRBJ1-2, with 10 nucleotides matching TRBD1. The CDR3 has 18 amino acids. J was trimmed by 0 bases and V by 2 bases; bases with no gene match: 9. Germline-derived CDR1 and CDR2 are MDHEN and SYDVKM. The CDR3 DNA sequence: TGTGCCAGCAGTTTAGACCCCGCCGGGACAGGGGCTAACTATGGCTACACCTTC. Residues: CASSLDPAGTGANYGYTF.